The sequence of this TCR beta chain was determined in a study of T cell responses to AZD1222 COVID-19 vaccine. Findings and caveats of the study: Donors in the cohort were predominantly white British and more often female, and clonal diversity was possibly underestimated. The study sampled repertoires only after the peak T cell response. Two AZD1222 doses significantly raised spike-specific TCR breadth and depth over controls. Unmutated variant regions are reportedly the target of nearly half of TCRs that are spike-specific.

Regarding this clone: Its antigen is currently unknown.

Assay used: immunoSEQ multiplex PCR; TCRdb lists only in-frame clones, some missing. The profile shows about 94,000 clones, approximately 81% of them singletons. This CDR3 is 16 amino acids long. From germline, CDR1 is LNHDA and CDR2 SQIVND (reference sequence). The germline V and J ends were trimmed by 3 bases and 2 bases, with 16 bases remaining between them. This TCR was recovered from an adult who received the AZD1222 COVID-19 vaccine. The chain is built from TRBV19 and TRBJ1-2, with a weak D call TRBD1 (6 bases). Here the sequenced sample was peripheral blood, taken 28 days after the second AZD1222 dose. The CDR3 sequence is CASSIKIQGWNYGYTF. CDR3 DNA: TGTGCCAGTAGTATCAAAATCCAGGGGTGGAACTATGGCTACACCTTC.